The T cell receptor (beta chain) described here comes from a study of PD-1 blockade in classical Hodgkin lymphoma. In the study overall: Patients were given intravenous nivolumab, 3 mg/kg, every 2 weeks.

In regard to this clone: Its specificity is unknown.

Study-wide findings and caveats: Complete responders possessed baseline diversity comparable to newly diagnosed patients. Initiation of nivolumab under 1 year after ASCT led to exclusion of patients. With CD4+ cells, TCR diversity rose significantly by C4D1, but not with CD8+ cells.

Repertoires were generated with immunoSEQ multiplex PCR, while TCRdb's copy carries only in-frame clones and drops some. The sample consists of around 40,000 clones, roughly 73% of them appearing once. This CDR3 comprises 15 residues. V shed 5 bases and J 0 bases; nucleotides not matched to a gene: 6. Germline loops: CDR1 SGHTA, CDR2 FQGNSA. Each of the patients experienced relapse following autologous stem cell transplantation, and their brentuximab vedotin exposure differed. Sequenced material: peripheral blood mononuclear cells (PBMCs), taken at baseline. The source is a human donor with classical Hodgkin lymphoma. V gene TRBV7-2 combines with J gene TRBJ1-2, with 7 nucleotides matching TRBD1. The CDR3 here is CASSPGTASNYGYTF. The DNA of the CDR3 is TGTGCCAGCAGCCCTGGGACAGCCTCTAACTATGGCTACACCTTC.